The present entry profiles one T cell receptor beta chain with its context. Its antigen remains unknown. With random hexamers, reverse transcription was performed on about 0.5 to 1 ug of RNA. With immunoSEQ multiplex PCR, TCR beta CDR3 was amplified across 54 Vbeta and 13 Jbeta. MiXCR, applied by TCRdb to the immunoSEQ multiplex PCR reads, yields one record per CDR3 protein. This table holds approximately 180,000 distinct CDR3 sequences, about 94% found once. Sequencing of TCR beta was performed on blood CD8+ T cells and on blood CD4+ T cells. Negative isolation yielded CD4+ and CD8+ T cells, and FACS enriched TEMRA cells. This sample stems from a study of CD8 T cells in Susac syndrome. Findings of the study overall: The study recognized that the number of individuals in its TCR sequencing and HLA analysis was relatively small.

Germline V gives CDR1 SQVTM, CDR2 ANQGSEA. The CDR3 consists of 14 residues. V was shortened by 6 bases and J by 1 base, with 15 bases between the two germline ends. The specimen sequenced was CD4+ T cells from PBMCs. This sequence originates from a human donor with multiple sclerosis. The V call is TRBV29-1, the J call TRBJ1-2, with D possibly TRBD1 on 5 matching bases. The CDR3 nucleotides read TGCAGCGTCGAGGGACGGGGAGTTAACTATGGCTACACCTTC. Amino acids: CSVEGRGVNYGYTF.